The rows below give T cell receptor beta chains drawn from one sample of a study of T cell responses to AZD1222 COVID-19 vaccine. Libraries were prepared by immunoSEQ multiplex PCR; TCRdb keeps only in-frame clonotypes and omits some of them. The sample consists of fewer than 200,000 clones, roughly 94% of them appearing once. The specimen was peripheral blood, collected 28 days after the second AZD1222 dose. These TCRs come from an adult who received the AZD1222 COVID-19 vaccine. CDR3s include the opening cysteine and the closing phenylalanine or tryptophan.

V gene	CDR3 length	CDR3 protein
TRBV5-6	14	CASSLGDSLYEQYF
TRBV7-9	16	CASSSLAGEAYNEQFF
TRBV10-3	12	CAIRTVNSPLHF
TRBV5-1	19	CASSLAVHLAGEGDTEAFF
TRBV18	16	CASSPLRPDTNYGYTF
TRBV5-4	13	CASSFGQGNTIYF
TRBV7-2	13	CASSATRANVLTF
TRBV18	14	CASSPRDPNTEAFF
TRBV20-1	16	CSASLVQDRVFGPQHF
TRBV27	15	CASSPRLAGVGTQYF
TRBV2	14	CASNHRGLNQPQHF
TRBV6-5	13	CASIRDRNQPQHF
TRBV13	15	CASSLGLGQNTEAFF
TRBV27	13	CASSYGQGYGYTF
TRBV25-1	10	CASMGLLQYF
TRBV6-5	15	CASSYPGQGMYEQYF
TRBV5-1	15	CASSLHAVDEFGYTF
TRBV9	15	CASSVRAGDYNEQFF
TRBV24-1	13	CATSRGHNQPQHF
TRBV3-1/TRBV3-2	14	CASSQNPGEETQYF
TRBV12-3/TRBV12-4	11	CASSPRAPQFF
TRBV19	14	CASSPGANTGELFF
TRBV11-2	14	CASSRDRVNTEAFF
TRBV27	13	CASSLNRGYEQYF
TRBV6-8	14	CASSYSSGGYEQYF
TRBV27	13	CASSPWHSYEQYF
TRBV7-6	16	CASSLAPREGNQPQHF
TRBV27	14	CASSLDRGDQPQHF
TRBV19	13	CASSIVPAQEAFF
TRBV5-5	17	CASSLGATGGSNQPQHF
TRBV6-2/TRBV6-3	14	CASSYSTGVGGYTF
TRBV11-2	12	CASSLRVNEQFF
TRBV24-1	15	CATSDPGQGANEQFF
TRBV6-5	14	CASTRQGAPDTQYF
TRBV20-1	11	CTLPRGNEQFF
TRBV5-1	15	CASSLSDRRTDTQYF
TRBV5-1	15	CASSLREASTGELFF
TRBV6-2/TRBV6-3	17	CASSYEGQGASTDTQYF
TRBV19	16	CASSERLAGGPNEQFF
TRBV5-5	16	CASSYLPTDRNQPQHF
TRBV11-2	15	CASRGWRSRNTEAFF
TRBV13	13	CASSLWRNTEAFF
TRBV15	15	CATSLDGTAGNTIYF
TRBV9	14	CASSARLVPDTQYF
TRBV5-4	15	CASSLDRSYNSPLHF
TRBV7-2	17	CASSRRRRTSGAGELFF
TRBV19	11	CAIQGPDTQYF
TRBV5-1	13	CASSLVVNTEAFF
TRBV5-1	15	CASSLSDPRTDTQYF
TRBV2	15	CASTVGQGSGQPQHF
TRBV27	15	CASSLTPRGPYEQYF
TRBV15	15	CATSRADLMRGEQFF
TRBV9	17	CASSTGQGYISGNTIYF
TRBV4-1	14	CASSLGGRRDEQYF
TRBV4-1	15	CASSQGSSSGNTIYF
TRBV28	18	CASSSGTSGSVTYNEQFF
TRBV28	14	CASSMTGFYYEQYF